The present TCR beta chain was sequenced within a study of T-cell reconstitution after alpha-beta-depleted transplantation in children. Germline loops: CDR1 LNHDA, CDR2 SQIVND (reference sequence). V was pared by 6 bases and J by 12 bases, with 17 bases between. The CDR3 loop spans 12 amino acids. Library preparation (for TCRbeta) was performed with unique molecular identifiers. One entry per CDR3 protein, called by TCRdb with MiXCR from the PCR reads. The sample lists around 200,000 distinct CDR3 sequences, roughly 15% occurring once. The sequence came from a male patient between 2 and 15 years old who had a stem cell transplant for acute lymphoblastic leukemia, so the T cells may come from the graft donor. The chain joins TRBV19 to TRBJ1-1; D possibly corresponds to TRBD1 (6 bases). This material consisted of PBMCs, mostly from graft donor cells, taken 360 days after TCRalphabeta/CD19-depleted stem cell transplant. CDR3 loop: CASRSRDTSTFF. The CDR3 DNA sequence: TGTGCCAGTAGAAGCCGGGACACCTCTACTTTCTTT. The full variable domain, completed using reference TRBV19 and TRBJ1-1, is DGGITQSPKYLFRKEGQNVTLSCEQNLNHDAMYWYRQDPGQGLRLIYYSQIVNDFQKGDIAEGYSVSREKKESFPLTVTSAQKNPTAFYLCASRSRDTSTFFGQGTRLTVV.